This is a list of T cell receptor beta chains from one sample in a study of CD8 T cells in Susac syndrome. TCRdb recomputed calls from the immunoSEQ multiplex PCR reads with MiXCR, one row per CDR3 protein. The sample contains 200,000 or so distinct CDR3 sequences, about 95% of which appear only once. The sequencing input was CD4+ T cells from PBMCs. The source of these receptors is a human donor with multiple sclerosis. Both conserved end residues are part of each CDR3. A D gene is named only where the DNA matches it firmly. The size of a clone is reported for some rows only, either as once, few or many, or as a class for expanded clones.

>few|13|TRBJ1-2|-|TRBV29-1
CSVGKELTYGYTF
TGCAGCGTTGGGAAGGAGTTAACTTATGGTTACACCTTC
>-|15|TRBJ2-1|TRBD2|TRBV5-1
CASSLSGRVDNEQFF
TGCGCCAGCAGCCTTAGCGGGAGGGTTGACAATGAGCAGTTCTTC
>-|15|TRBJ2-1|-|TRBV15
CATSRDSGGYNEQFF
TGTGCCACCAGCAGAGATAGTGGCGGGTACAATGAGCAGTTCTTC
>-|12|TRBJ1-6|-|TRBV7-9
CASELRGAPLHF
TGTGCCAGCGAGCTCAGGGGAGCACCCCTCCACTTT
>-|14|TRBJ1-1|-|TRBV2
CASSERQSNTEAFF
TGTGCCAGCAGTGAGCGGCAGTCGAACACTGAAGCTTTCTTT
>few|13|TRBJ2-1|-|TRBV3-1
CASSPSSYNEQFF
TGTGCCAGCAGCCCGAGCTCCTACAATGAGCAGTTCTTC
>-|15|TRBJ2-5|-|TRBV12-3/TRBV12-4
CASSGGASGGETQYF
TGTGCCAGCAGTGGAGGGGCATCAGGGGGAGAGACCCAGTACTTC
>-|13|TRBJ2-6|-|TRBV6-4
CASSEVTGNVLTF
TGTGCCAGCAGTGAAGTAACGGGGAACGTCCTGACTTTC
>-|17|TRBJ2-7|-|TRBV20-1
CSAREGYLLGALGEQYF
TGCAGTGCTAGAGAGGGGTACCTTTTAGGGGCCCTCGGGGAGCAGTACTTC
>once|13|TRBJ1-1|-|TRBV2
CASSEMQGESAFF
TGTGCCAGCAGTGAAATGCAGGGAGAATCGGCTTTCTTT
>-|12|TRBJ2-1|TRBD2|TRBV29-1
CSVLAEYNEQFF
TGCAGCGTACTAGCGGAGTACAATGAGCAGTTCTTC
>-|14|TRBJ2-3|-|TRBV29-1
CSGRRGGSVDTQYF
TGCAGCGGGCGTCGAGGGGGTAGTGTGGATACGCAGTATTTT
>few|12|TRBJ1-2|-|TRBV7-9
CASSLGHYGYTF
TGTGCCAGCAGCTTGGGACATTATGGCTACACCTTC
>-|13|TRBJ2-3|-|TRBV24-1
CATGSLRDDTQYF
TGTGCCACCGGGTCTCTAAGGGATGATACGCAGTATTTT
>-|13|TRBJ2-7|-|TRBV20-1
CSASDGGAREQYF
TGCAGTGCTAGCGACGGAGGGGCGCGGGAGCAGTACTTC
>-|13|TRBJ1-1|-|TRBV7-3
CASSSSGNTEAFF
TGTGCCAGCAGCTCCTCAGGGAACACTGAAGCTTTCTTT
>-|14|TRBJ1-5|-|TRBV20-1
CSAREEQGDQPQHF
TGCAGTGCTAGAGAAGAGCAGGGAGATCAGCCCCAGCATTTT
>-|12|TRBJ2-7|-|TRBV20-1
CSAKDGSYEQYF
TGCAGTGCTAAGGACGGCTCCTACGAGCAGTACTTC
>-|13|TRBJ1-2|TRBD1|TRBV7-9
CASSPGGYYGYTF
TGTGCCAGCAGCCCAGGGGGATACTATGGCTACACCTTC
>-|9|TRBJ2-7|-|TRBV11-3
CASTPVIPF
TGTGCCAGTACCCCCGTCATCCCCTTC
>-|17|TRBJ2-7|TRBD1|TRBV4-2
CASSQPPTGLGSYEQYF
TGTGCCAGCAGCCAGCCCCCGACAGGGTTGGGGTCCTACGAGCAGTACTTC
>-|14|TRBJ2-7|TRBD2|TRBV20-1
CSAGLAGGSYEQYF
TGCAGTGCTGGACTAGCGGGAGGGTCCTACGAGCAGTACTTC
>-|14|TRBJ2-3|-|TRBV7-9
CASSNPSVGYTQYF
TGTGCCAGCAGCAACCCATCGGTGGGCTATACGCAGTATTTT
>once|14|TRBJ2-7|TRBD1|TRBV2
CASTSSGQGNEQYF
TGTGCCAGCACCAGTAGCGGACAGGGTAACGAGCAGTACTTC
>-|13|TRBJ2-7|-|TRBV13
CASSPDRTYEQYF
TGTGCCAGCAGCCCGGACAGAACCTACGAGCAGTACTTC
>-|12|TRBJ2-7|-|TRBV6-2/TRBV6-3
CASSSREPGQYF
TGTGCCAGCAGTAGTCGAGAGCCCGGGCAGTACTTC
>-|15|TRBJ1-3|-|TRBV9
CASSDQRAGGNTIYF
TGTGCCAGCAGTGACCAACGGGCCGGGGGAAACACCATATATTTT
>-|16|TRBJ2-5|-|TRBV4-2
CASSQDRQGGRETQYF
TGTGCCAGCAGCCAAGATAGGCAAGGGGGTAGAGAGACCCAGTACTTC
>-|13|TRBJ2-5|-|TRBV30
CAWSVNRRGTQYF
TGTGCCTGGAGTGTGAACAGGCGAGGGACCCAGTACTTC
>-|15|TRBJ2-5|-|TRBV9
CASSVSAGAQETQYF
TGTGCCAGCAGCGTCAGCGCGGGGGCCCAAGAGACCCAGTACTTC
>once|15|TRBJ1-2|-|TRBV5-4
CASSLVQGYSLGYTF
TGTGCCAGCAGCTTGGTCCAGGGTTACTCCCTTGGCTACACCTTC
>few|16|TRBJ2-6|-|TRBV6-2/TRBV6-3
CASSGPAKTGANVLTF
TGTGCCAGCAGTGGACCGGCAAAGACTGGGGCCAACGTCCTGACTTTC
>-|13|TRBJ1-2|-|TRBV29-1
CSVEEAGNYGYTF
TGCAGCGTTGAAGAGGCCGGTAACTATGGCTACACCTTC
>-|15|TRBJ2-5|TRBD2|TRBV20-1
CSAPRDGRVQETQYF
TGCAGTGCCCCGAGAGACGGGAGGGTCCAAGAGACCCAGTACTTC
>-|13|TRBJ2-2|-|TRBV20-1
CSARGGFTGELFF
TGCAGTGCTAGAGGCGGTTTCACCGGGGAGCTGTTTTTT
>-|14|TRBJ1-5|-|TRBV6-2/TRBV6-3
CASSVGGRYQPQHF
TGTGCCAGCAGCGTCGGGGGGAGATATCAGCCCCAGCATTTT
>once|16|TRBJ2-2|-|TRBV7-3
CASSLGSIRDTGELFF
TGTGCCAGCAGCTTAGGATCAATTCGGGACACCGGGGAGCTGTTTTTT
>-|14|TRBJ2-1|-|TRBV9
CASSVLQGPNEQFF
TGTGCCAGCAGCGTTCTTCAGGGTCCTAATGAGCAGTTCTTC
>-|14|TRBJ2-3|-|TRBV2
CASSRESSTDTQYF
TGTGCCAGCAGCCGGGAGAGCTCGACAGATACGCAGTATTTT
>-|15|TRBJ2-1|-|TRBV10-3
CAISVVASDGNEQFF
TGTGCCATCAGTGTTGTGGCTAGCGATGGGAATGAGCAGTTCTTC
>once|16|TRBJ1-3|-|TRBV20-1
CSARGPERGYGNTIYF
TGCAGTGCTAGGGGCCCAGAAAGGGGCTATGGAAACACCATATATTTT
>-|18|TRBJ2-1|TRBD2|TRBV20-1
CSARTGTSGPGSYNEQFF
TGCAGTGCCAGAACGGGGACTAGCGGTCCCGGCTCCTACAATGAGCAGTTCTTC
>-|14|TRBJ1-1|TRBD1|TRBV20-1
CSARGGTGWTEAFF
TGCAGTGCTAGAGGGGGGACAGGTTGGACTGAAGCTTTCTTT
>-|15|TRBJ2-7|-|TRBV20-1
CSAFQALDSSYEQYF
TGCAGTGCCTTCCAGGCCCTCGACAGCTCCTACGAGCAGTACTTC
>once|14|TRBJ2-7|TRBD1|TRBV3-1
CASSVWTGTVEQYF
TGTGCCAGCAGCGTCTGGACAGGGACCGTCGAGCAGTACTTC
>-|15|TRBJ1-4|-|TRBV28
CATLSLGGGGEKLFF
TGTGCCACCCTCTCCCTTGGGGGAGGAGGGGAAAAACTGTTTTTT
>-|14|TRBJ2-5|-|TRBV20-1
CSATRRGEWETQYF
TGCAGTGCTACCAGAAGGGGCGAGTGGGAGACCCAGTACTTC
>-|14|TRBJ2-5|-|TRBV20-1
CSALEWRDTETQYF
TGCAGTGCACTTGAATGGCGGGACACAGAGACCCAGTACTTC
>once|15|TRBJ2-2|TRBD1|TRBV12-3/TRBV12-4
CASTSRQGFTGELFF
TGTGCCAGCACTTCGAGACAGGGGTTTACCGGGGAGCTGTTTTTT
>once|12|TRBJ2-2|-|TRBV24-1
CATAGTYGELFF
TGTGCCACCGCCGGGACCTACGGGGAGCTGTTTTTT
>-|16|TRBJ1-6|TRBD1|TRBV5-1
CASSRQGGVDNSPLHF
TGCGCCAGCAGTCGACAGGGAGGGGTGGACAATTCACCCCTCCACTTT
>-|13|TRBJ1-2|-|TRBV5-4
CASSFGERYGYTF
TGTGCCAGCAGCTTCGGGGAGAGGTATGGCTACACCTTC
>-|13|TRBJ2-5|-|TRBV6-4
CASSSTHGDPQYF
TGTGCCAGCAGTTCCACCCACGGGGACCCCCAGTACTTC
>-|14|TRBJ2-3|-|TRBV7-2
CASSSPPNTDTQYF
TGTGCCAGCAGCTCCCCTCCGAACACAGATACGCAGTATTTT
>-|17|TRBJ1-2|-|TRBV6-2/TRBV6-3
CASSSIPRDRANYGYTF
TGTGCCAGCAGCTCCATACCCCGGGACCGCGCTAACTATGGCTACACCTTC
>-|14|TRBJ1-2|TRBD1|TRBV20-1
CSAPGLGQGAICTF
TGCAGTGCCCCTGGGTTAGGACAGGGGGCTATTTGCACCTTC
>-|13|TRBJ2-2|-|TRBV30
CAWRRSNTGELFF
TGTGCCTGGAGGCGGTCGAACACCGGGGAGCTGTTTTTT
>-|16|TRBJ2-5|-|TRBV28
CASSPRGGGGQETQYF
TGTGCCAGCAGCCCTAGGGGAGGGGGTGGCCAAGAGACCCAGTACTTC
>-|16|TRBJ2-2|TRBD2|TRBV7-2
CASSEPRLAATGELFF
TGTGCCAGCAGCGAACCCCGACTAGCAGCCACCGGGGAGCTGTTTTTT
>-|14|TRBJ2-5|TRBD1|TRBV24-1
CATSDPGTGETQYF
TGTGCCACCAGTGATCCCGGGACAGGAGAGACCCAGTACTTC